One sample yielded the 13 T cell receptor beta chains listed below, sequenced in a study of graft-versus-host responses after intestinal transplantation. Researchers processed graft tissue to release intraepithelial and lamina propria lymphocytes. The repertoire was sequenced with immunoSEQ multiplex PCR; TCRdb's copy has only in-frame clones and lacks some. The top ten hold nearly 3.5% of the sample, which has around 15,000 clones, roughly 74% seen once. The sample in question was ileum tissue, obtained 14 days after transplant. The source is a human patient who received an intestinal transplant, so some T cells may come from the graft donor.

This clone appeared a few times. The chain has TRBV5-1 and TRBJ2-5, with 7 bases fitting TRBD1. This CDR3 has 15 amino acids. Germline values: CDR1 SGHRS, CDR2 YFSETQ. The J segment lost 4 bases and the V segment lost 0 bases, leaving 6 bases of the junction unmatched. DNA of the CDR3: TGCGCCAGCAGCTTGGGGGCAGGGGGTACAGAGACCCAGTACTTC. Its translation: CASSLGAGGTETQYF.

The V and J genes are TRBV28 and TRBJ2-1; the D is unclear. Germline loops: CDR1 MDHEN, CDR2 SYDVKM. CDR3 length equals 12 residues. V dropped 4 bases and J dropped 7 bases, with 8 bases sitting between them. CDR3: CASSYSVNEQFF. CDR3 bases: TGTGCCAGCAGTTACAGCGTGAATGAGCAGTTCTTC.

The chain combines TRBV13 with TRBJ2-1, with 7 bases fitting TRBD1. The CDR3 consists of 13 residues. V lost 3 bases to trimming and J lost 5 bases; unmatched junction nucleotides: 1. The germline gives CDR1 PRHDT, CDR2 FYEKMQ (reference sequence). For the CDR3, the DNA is TGTGCCAGCAGCTTGACAGGGCACAATGAGCAGTTCTTC. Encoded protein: CASSLTGHNEQFF.

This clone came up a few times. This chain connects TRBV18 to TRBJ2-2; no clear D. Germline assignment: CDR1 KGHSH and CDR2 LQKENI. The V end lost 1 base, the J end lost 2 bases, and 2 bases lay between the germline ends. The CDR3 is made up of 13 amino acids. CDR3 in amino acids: CASSPLNTGELFF. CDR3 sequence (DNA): TGTGCCAGCTCACCACTTAACACCGGGGAGCTGTTTTTT.

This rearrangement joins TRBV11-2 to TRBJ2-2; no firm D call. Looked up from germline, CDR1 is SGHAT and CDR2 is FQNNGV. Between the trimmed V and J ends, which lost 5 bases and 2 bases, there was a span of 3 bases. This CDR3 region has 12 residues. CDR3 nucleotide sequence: TGTGCCAGCAGCGGTAACACCGGGGAGCTGTTTTTT. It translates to CASSGNTGELFF.

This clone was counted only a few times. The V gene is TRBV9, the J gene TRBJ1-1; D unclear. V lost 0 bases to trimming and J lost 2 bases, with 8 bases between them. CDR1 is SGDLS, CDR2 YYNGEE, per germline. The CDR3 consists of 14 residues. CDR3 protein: CASSVGGSNTEAFF. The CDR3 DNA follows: TGTGCCAGCAGCGTAGGAGGATCAAACACTGAAGCTTTCTTT.

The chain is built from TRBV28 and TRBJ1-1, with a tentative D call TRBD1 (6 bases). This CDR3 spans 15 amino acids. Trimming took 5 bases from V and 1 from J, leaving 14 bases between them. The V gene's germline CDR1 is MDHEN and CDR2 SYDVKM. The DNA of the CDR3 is TGTGCCAGCAGTGGGCAGGGACATGCGAACACTGAAGCTTTCTTT. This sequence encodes CASSGQGHANTEAFF.

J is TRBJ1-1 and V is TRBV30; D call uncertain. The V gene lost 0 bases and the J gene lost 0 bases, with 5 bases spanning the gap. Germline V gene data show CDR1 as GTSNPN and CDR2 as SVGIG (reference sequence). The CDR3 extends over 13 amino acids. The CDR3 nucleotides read TGTGCCTGGAGTGTAGCTTTGAACACTGAAGCTTTCTTT. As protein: CAWSVALNTEAFF.

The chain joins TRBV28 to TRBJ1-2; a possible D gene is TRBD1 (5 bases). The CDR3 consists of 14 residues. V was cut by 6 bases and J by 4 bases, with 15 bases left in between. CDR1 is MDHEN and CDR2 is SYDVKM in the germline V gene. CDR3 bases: TGTGCCAGCAGCTGGGGCCCCCCGGGCTATGGCTACACCTTC. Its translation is CASSWGPPGYGYTF.

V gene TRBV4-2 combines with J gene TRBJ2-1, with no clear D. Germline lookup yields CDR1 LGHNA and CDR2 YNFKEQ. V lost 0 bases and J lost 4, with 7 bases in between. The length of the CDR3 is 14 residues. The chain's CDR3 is CASSQDSVYNEQFF. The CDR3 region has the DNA TGTGCCAGCAGCCAAGATTCGGTATACAATGAGCAGTTCTTC.

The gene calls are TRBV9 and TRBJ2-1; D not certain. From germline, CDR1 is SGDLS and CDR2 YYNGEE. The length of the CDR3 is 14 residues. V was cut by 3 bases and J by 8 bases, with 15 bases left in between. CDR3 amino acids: CASSDRVERDEQFF. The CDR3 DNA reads TGTGCCAGCAGCGACCGGGTAGAGAGAGATGAGCAGTTCTTC.

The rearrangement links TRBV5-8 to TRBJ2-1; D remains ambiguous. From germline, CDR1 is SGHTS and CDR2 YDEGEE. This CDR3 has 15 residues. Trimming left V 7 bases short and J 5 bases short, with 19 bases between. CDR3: CASPIFGVSDNEQFF. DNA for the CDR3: TGTGCCAGCCCTATCTTTGGTGTATCCGACAATGAGCAGTTCTTC.

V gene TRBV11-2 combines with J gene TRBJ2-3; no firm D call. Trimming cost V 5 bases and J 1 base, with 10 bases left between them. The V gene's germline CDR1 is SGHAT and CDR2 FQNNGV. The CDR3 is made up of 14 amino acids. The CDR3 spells CASSRGGRTDTQYF. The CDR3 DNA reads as TGTGCCAGCAGCCGCGGTGGGCGCACAGATACGCAGTATTTT.